The rows below give T cell receptor beta chains drawn from one sample of a study of CD8 T cells in ankylosing spondylitis. TCRdb analysed the 5' RACE reads with MiXCR anew, one entry per CDR3 protein. The sample has a few hundred thousand distinct CDR3 sequences, about a fifth seen once. The sample taken for sequencing was blood, either unsorted or a sorted T cell fraction (not recorded which). The receptors come from a male donor with ankylosing spondylitis. Both conserved end residues are part of each CDR3. Each record gives: clone size, D gene, J gene, V gene, CDR3 protein, CDR3 DNA. A D gene is named only where the DNA matches it firmly. Clone size is shown for a subset of rows, as once, few, many or a class of expanded clone.

abundance: NA; d_gene: NA; j_gene: TRBJ2-5; v_gene: TRBV25-1; CDR3aa: CASSESLAGVETQYF; CDR3nt: TGTGCCAGCAGTGAATCCCTCGCCGGGGTGGAGACCCAGTACTTC
abundance: NA; d_gene: TRBD2; j_gene: TRBJ2-2; v_gene: TRBV12-3/TRBV12-4; CDR3aa: CASSQSLAENTGELFF; CDR3nt: TGTGCCAGCAGCCAGTCACTAGCGGAAAACACCGGGGAGCTGTTTTTT
abundance: NA; d_gene: TRBD1; j_gene: TRBJ2-3; v_gene: TRBV5-1; CDR3aa: CASSRGLAFPSTDTQYF; CDR3nt: TGCGCCAGCTCCAGGGGGCTAGCGTTCCCTAGCACAGATACGCAGTATTTT
abundance: NA; d_gene: TRBD1; j_gene: TRBJ2-5; v_gene: TRBV7-8; CDR3aa: CASSYRDREETQYF; CDR3nt: TGTGCCAGCAGCTACCGGGACAGGGAAGAGACCCAGTACTTC
abundance: NA; d_gene: NA; j_gene: TRBJ2-5; v_gene: TRBV11-3; CDR3aa: CASSLGGHVQETQYF; CDR3nt: TGTGCCAGCAGCTTAGGGGGACACGTACAAGAGACCCAGTACTTC
abundance: few; d_gene: NA; j_gene: TRBJ1-1; v_gene: TRBV20-1; CDR3aa: CSAPNGREPMNTEAFF; CDR3nt: TGCAGTGCCCCCAATGGGAGGGAACCCATGAACACTGAAGCTTTCTTT
abundance: NA; d_gene: TRBD2; j_gene: TRBJ2-1; v_gene: TRBV5-1; CDR3aa: CASSFLAGAYNEQFF; CDR3nt: TGCGCCAGCAGCTTTCTAGCGGGAGCCTACAATGAGCAGTTCTTC
abundance: many; d_gene: NA; j_gene: TRBJ2-3; v_gene: TRBV12-3/TRBV12-4; CDR3aa: CASSFYNTDTQYF; CDR3nt: TGTGCCAGCAGTTTTTACAACACAGATACGCAGTATTTT
abundance: NA; d_gene: NA; j_gene: TRBJ2-3; v_gene: TRBV5-1; CDR3aa: CASTGGGGPDTQYF; CDR3nt: TGCGCCAGCACGGGCGGAGGGGGTCCAGATACGCAGTATTTT
abundance: few; d_gene: TRBD1; j_gene: TRBJ2-5; v_gene: TRBV12-3/TRBV12-4; CDR3aa: CASSPTGGQETQYF; CDR3nt: TGTGCCAGCAGCCCGACAGGGGGCCAAGAGACCCAGTACTTC
abundance: few; d_gene: NA; j_gene: TRBJ1-5; v_gene: TRBV2; CDR3aa: CASSGEALSYQPQHF; CDR3nt: TGTGCCAGCAGTGGAGAAGCGTTATCCTATCAGCCCCAGCATTTT